Reported below is one T cell receptor (beta chain). This sample stems from a study of blood T cell repertoires in COVID-19. In the study overall: Spain, Italy and the United States supplied samples that represented acute and convalescent COVID-19. The cDNA or gDNA used as material had been derived from T cells, B-cell-depleted T cells, or PBMCs.

Per the study methods: How many nucleated cells were present was estimated from reference gene primer amplification. Profiled with immunoSEQ multiplex PCR; TCRdb holds only in-frame clones, not every one. V and J calls and clone size come straight from that table; D and trimming were deduced from the DNA. The sample yields under 75,000 clones, more than 65% seen once. V shed 6 bases and J shed 6 bases, with 11 bases lying between them. Germline V gene sequence: CDR1 SEHNR, CDR2 FQNEAQ (reference sequence). The CDR3 is 13 amino acids. The origin of this receptor is a woman in her 70s with acute or convalescent COVID-19. Material for sequencing was peripheral blood. The V and J genes are TRBV7-9 and TRBJ2-2; D remains unclear. CDR3 loop: CASRFELAGELFF. The DNA for the CDR3 is TGTGCCAGCAGATTTGAGTTAGCCGGGGAGCTGTTTTTT.